This TCR beta chain was profiled in a study of identical twins. The germline V gene has CDR1 SGHTA and CDR2 FQGTGA. V gave up 5 bases and J gave up 8 bases; unmatched junction bases: 11. CDR3 length: 16 amino acids. This clonotype was recorded a few times. TCRdb analysed the 5' RACE reads with MiXCR anew, one entry per CDR3 protein. There are about 890,000 distinct CDR3 sequences in the sample; about 12% occur only once, and roughly 1.5% lies in the top ten. A further study also used this sample, focusing on yellow fever vaccine responses in identical twins.

The V call is TRBV7-3, the J call TRBJ2-1; 11 nucleotides line up with TRBD2. The specimen was PBMCs. This clonotype originated in a woman aged 18-29 years in good health. The CDR3 protein is CASSRRLAGGMDEQFF. The CDR3, as DNA: TGTGCCAGCAGCCGCCGGCTAGCGGGAGGTATGGATGAGCAGTTCTTC.